This T cell receptor (beta chain) comes out of a study of neurological immune-mediated disorders. TCRdb analysed the 5' RACE reads with MiXCR anew, one entry per CDR3 protein. The table lists some 87,000 distinct CDR3 sequences, 5% to 6% of them singletons. Time point indicated: longitudinal time-point 2. In this sample, this clonotype turned up many times. The CDR3 spans 12 residues. In germline, CDR1 is DFQATT, CDR2 SNEGSKA (reference sequence). V was shortened by 0 bases and J by 3 bases, with 6 bases between the two germline ends. The chain is built from TRBV20-1 and TRBJ2-7; D is ambiguous. This receptor was obtained from a woman in her sixties with multiple sclerosis. The sample taken for sequencing was PBMCs. The DNA for the CDR3 is TGCAGTGCTAGAGATCAACACTACGAGCAGTACTTC. Residues: CSARDQHYEQYF.